This TCR beta chain derives from a study of T cell changes during pregnancy in multiple sclerosis. The V gene lost 8 bases and the J gene lost 6 bases, with 20 bases spanning the gap. The CDR3 extends over 14 amino acids. Per germline, CDR1 SEHNR and CDR2 FQNEAQ (reference sequence). TCRdb's table, derived via immunoSEQ multiplex PCR, lists solely in-frame clones and lacks some. The table lists about 49,000 clones, almost 90% of them singletons, with approximately 5% in the top ten. The receptor comes from a female donor in good health, enrolled as a control in a pregnancy study. The chain couples TRBV7-9 to TRBJ2-7; D remains unclear. The sequences come from peripheral blood, collected after pregnancy. CDR3 in amino acids: CASSKQSSFSEQYF. CDR3 nucleotides: TGTGCCAGCTCTAAACAGTCTTCCTTCTCCGAGCAGTACTTC. The complete variable domain, with remaining parts taken from reference TRBV7-9 and TRBJ2-7, reads DTGVSQNPRHKITKRGQNVTFRCDPISEHNRLYWYRQTLGQGPEFLTYFQNEAQLEKSRLLSDRFSAERPKGSFSTLEIQRTEQGDSAMYLCASSKQSSFSEQYFGPGTRLTVT.